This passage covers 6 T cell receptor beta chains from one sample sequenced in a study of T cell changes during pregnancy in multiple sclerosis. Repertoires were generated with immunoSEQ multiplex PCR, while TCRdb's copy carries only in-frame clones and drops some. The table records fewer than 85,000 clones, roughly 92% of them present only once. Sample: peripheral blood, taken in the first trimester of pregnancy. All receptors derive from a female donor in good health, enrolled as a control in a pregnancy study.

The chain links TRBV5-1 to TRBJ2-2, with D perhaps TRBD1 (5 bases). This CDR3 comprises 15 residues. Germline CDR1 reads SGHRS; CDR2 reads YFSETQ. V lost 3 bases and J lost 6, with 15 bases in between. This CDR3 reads CASSSTGSAPGELFF. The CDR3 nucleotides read TGCGCCAGCAGCTCCACAGGTAGTGCCCCCGGGGAGCTGTTTTTT. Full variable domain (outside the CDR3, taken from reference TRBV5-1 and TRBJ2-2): KAGVTQTPRYLIKTRGQQVTLSCSPISGHRSVSWYQQTPGQGLQFLFEYFSETQRNKGNFPGRFSGRQFSNSRSEMNVSTLELGDSALYLCASSSTGSAPGELFFGEGSRLTVL.

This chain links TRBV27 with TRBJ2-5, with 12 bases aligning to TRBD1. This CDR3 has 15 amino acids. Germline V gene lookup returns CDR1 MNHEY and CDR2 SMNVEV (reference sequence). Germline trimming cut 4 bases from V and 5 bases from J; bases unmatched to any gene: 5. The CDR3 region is CASSSGQGAWETQYF. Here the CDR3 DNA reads TGTGCCAGCAGTTCGGGACAGGGGGCCTGGGAGACCCAGTACTTC.

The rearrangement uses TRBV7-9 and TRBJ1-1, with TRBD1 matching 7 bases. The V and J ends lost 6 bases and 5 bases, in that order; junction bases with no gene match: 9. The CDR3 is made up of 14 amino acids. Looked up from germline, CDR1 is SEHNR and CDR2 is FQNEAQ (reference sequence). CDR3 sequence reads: CASSLTGVETEAFF. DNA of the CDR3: TGTGCCAGCAGTCTAACAGGGGTGGAAACTGAAGCTTTCTTT.

The CDR3 spells CASSLGGAGANVLTF. CDR3 sequence (DNA): TGTGCCAGCAGTTTAGGGGGGGCTGGGGCCAACGTCCTGACTTTC. This chain joins TRBV28 and TRBJ2-6; 7 bases are a match to TRBD2. The length of the CDR3 is 15 residues. Germline-derived CDR1 and CDR2 are MDHEN and SYDVKM. Losses at the gene ends were 2 bases for V and 2 bases for J; bases not matched to a gene: 0.

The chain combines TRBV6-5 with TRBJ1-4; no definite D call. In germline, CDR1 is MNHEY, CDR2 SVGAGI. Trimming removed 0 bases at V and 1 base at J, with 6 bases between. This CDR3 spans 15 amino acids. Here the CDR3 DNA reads TGTGCCAGCAGTTACTCGGAGGGAACTAATGAAAAACTGTTTTTT. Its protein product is CASSYSEGTNEKLFF.

CDR3 in amino acids: CASSYIASTDTQYF. The DNA for the CDR3 is TGTGCCAGCAGCTACATCGCCTCCACAGATACGCAGTATTTT. V is TRBV7-9 and J is TRBJ2-3; D gene ambiguous. V was trimmed by 4 bases and J by 2 bases, leaving 10 bases between them. Germline assignment: CDR1 SEHNR and CDR2 FQNEAQ (reference sequence). The CDR3 consists of 14 residues.